These T cell receptor beta chains were read from a single sample in a study of cytomegalovirus exposure and HLA in healthy donors. TCRdb's copy holds only in-frame clones and misses some; the assay was immunoSEQ multiplex PCR. Seen here are around 67,000 clones, around 64% observed once, and the top ten hold roughly 3%. The specimen was PBMCs. Source of these receptors: a woman aged 50 to 60 in good health and CMV-seronegative. The CDR3 runs from the conserved cysteine through the conserved F or W. D genes are given only for firm matches. Only some rows state a clone size, as once, few, many or a class for expanded clones.

D gene: TRBD2; clone size: -; V gene: TRBV27; J gene: TRBJ2-5; CDR3 protein: CASSLSPAGGETQYF; CDR3 DNA: TGTGCCAGCAGTTTATCCCCAGCGGGAGGAGAGACCCAGTACTTC
D gene: -; clone size: -; V gene: TRBV4-1; J gene: TRBJ1-5; CDR3 protein: CASSQEQGGRPQHF; CDR3 DNA: TGCGCCAGCAGCCAAGAACAGGGAGGGCGGCCCCAGCATTTT
D gene: TRBD1; clone size: -; V gene: TRBV29-1; J gene: TRBJ1-3; CDR3 protein: CSGGDRGLNTIYF; CDR3 DNA: TGCAGCGGCGGAGACAGGGGACTAAACACCATATATTTT
D gene: -; clone size: -; V gene: TRBV5-1; J gene: TRBJ1-1; CDR3 protein: CASSLLTPGNTEAFF; CDR3 DNA: TGCGCCAGCAGCTTACTGACCCCGGGGAACACTGAAGCTTTCTTT
D gene: TRBD1; clone size: -; V gene: TRBV9; J gene: TRBJ1-1; CDR3 protein: CASSVDRGRTEAFF; CDR3 DNA: TGTGCCAGCAGCGTCGACAGGGGGCGGACTGAAGCTTTCTTT
D gene: -; clone size: -; V gene: TRBV29-1; J gene: TRBJ2-5; CDR3 protein: CSVDLRQAVGQETQYF; CDR3 DNA: TGCAGCGTTGATCTCCGACAGGCGGTTGGTCAAGAGACCCAGTACTTC
D gene: -; clone size: few; V gene: TRBV4-3; J gene: TRBJ2-7; CDR3 protein: CASSQGRQYEGEQYF; CDR3 DNA: TGCGCCAGCAGCCAAGGGCGCCAGTATGAGGGCGAGCAGTACTTC
D gene: -; clone size: few; V gene: TRBV4-1; J gene: TRBJ1-3; CDR3 protein: CASSQGFGNTIYF; CDR3 DNA: TGCGCCAGCAGTCAGGGATTCGGAAACACCATATATTTT
D gene: -; clone size: -; V gene: TRBV7-6; J gene: TRBJ2-7; CDR3 protein: CASSFTGEGGSYEQYF; CDR3 DNA: TGTGCCAGCAGCTTTACTGGCGAAGGGGGAAGCTACGAGCAGTACTTC
D gene: -; clone size: -; V gene: TRBV5-1; J gene: TRBJ2-7; CDR3 protein: CASSPGTRVHYEQYF; CDR3 DNA: TGCGCCAGCAGCCCCGGGACACGGGTTCACTACGAGCAGTACTTC
D gene: -; clone size: -; V gene: TRBV5-8; J gene: TRBJ2-7; CDR3 protein: CASSLSFGGGTYEQYF; CDR3 DNA: TGTGCCAGCAGCCTGTCTTTCGGAGGTGGGACCTACGAGCAGTACTTC
D gene: -; clone size: -; V gene: TRBV4-3; J gene: TRBJ1-5; CDR3 protein: CASSQDRFVRGQPQHF; CDR3 DNA: TGCGCCAGCAGCCAAGATCGGTTCGTTCGGGGTCAGCCCCAGCATTTT
D gene: -; clone size: -; V gene: TRBV18; J gene: TRBJ1-5; CDR3 protein: CASTGGTGDQPQHF; CDR3 DNA: TGTGCCAGCACAGGAGGGACCGGGGATCAGCCCCAGCATTTT
D gene: -; clone size: few; V gene: TRBV14; J gene: TRBJ2-1; CDR3 protein: CASSQGRGQIFSYNEQFF; CDR3 DNA: TGTGCCAGCAGCCAAGGCAGGGGCCAGATATTCTCCTACAATGAGCAGTTCTTC